This is a list of T cell receptor beta chains from one sample in a study of shared clonotypes between healthy human individuals. Assay used: immunoSEQ multiplex PCR; TCRdb lists only in-frame clones, some missing. This repertoire shows 2 million to 2.5 million clones, about 95% found once; its top ten account for 0.85% to 1.2%. Sequences were obtained from naive CD8+ T cells sorted from blood. The source of these receptors is a man between 18 and 29 years old in good health. CDR3s include the opening cysteine and the closing phenylalanine or tryptophan. A D gene is named only where the DNA matches it firmly. Only some rows state a clone size, as once, few, many or a class for expanded clones.

j_gene: TRBJ1-1; abundance: .; d_gene: .; v_gene: TRBV9; CDR3nt: TGTGCCAGCAGCGCAGACGCAGGGGCTGGGAACACTGAAGCTTTCTTT; CDR3aa: CASSADAGAGNTEAFF
j_gene: TRBJ2-7; abundance: .; d_gene: .; v_gene: TRBV29-1; CDR3nt: TGCAGCGTTCTGAACGCCGGGACTGTCACCTACGAGCAGTACTTC; CDR3aa: CSVLNAGTVTYEQYF
j_gene: TRBJ2-7; abundance: once; d_gene: .; v_gene: TRBV29-1; CDR3nt: TGCAGCGTTGAAGATCATGAGAGTAGGACTTACGAGCAGTACTTC; CDR3aa: CSVEDHESRTYEQYF
j_gene: TRBJ1-3; abundance: .; d_gene: .; v_gene: TRBV6-6; CDR3nt: TGTGCCAGCAGTTCGGACGGATACTCCTCTGGAAACACCATATATTTT; CDR3aa: CASSSDGYSSGNTIYF
j_gene: TRBJ1-2; abundance: .; d_gene: .; v_gene: TRBV6-6; CDR3nt: TGTGCCAGCAGTTACTGGGCAGGGGAGGACTATGGCTACACCTTC; CDR3aa: CASSYWAGEDYGYTF
j_gene: TRBJ2-7; abundance: .; d_gene: TRBD2; v_gene: TRBV5-6; CDR3nt: TGTGCCAGCAGCTTGGTGGCTAGCGGCTCCTACGAGCAGTACTTC; CDR3aa: CASSLVASGSYEQYF
j_gene: TRBJ1-2; abundance: .; d_gene: .; v_gene: TRBV25-1; CDR3nt: TGTGCCAGCAGTGAATTTGGTGAGGGAGTCTCCTATGGCTACACCTTC; CDR3aa: CASSEFGEGVSYGYTF
j_gene: TRBJ2-7; abundance: .; d_gene: TRBD1; v_gene: TRBV29-1; CDR3nt: TGCAGCGTTGAAATTGGGACAGGGGTCGGCGAGCAGTACTTC; CDR3aa: CSVEIGTGVGEQYF
j_gene: TRBJ2-1; abundance: .; d_gene: .; v_gene: TRBV9; CDR3nt: TGTGCCAGCAGCGCATCTGGGTACAATGAGCAGTTCTTC; CDR3aa: CASSASGYNEQFF
j_gene: TRBJ2-3; abundance: .; d_gene: .; v_gene: TRBV29-1; CDR3nt: TGCAGCGTTGACGAGAGGACAGATACGCAGTATTTT; CDR3aa: CSVDERTDTQYF
j_gene: TRBJ1-5; abundance: few; d_gene: .; v_gene: TRBV15; CDR3nt: TGTGCCACCAGCAGAGATCGGGGCGGGGGTCAGCCCCAGCATTTT; CDR3aa: CATSRDRGGGQPQHF
j_gene: TRBJ2-7; abundance: few; d_gene: .; v_gene: TRBV10-3; CDR3nt: TGTGCCATCAGTGAGCCGGGACATTCCTACGAGCAGTACTTC; CDR3aa: CAISEPGHSYEQYF
j_gene: TRBJ1-5; abundance: .; d_gene: TRBD1; v_gene: TRBV7-8; CDR3nt: TGTGCCAGCAGCTCGGAGGGACAGGGGGCACGTCAGCCCCAGCATTTT; CDR3aa: CASSSEGQGARQPQHF
j_gene: TRBJ2-2; abundance: .; d_gene: .; v_gene: TRBV7-7; CDR3nt: TGTGCTAGCAGCTTAGAGGGCACCGGGGAGCTGTTTTTT; CDR3aa: CASSLEGTGELFF
j_gene: TRBJ2-1; abundance: once; d_gene: .; v_gene: TRBV5-1; CDR3nt: TGCGCCAGCTCCTGGGGGGCCGGGTCCAATGAGCAGTTCTTC; CDR3aa: CASSWGAGSNEQFF
j_gene: TRBJ2-5; abundance: .; d_gene: TRBD2; v_gene: TRBV13; CDR3nt: TGTGCCAGCAGCTTCGGGACTAGCGGATACCAAGAGACCCAGTACTTC; CDR3aa: CASSFGTSGYQETQYF
j_gene: TRBJ2-7; abundance: .; d_gene: TRBD2; v_gene: TRBV4-1; CDR3nt: TGCGCCAGCAGCCAAGTTCAGGGTAGCGGGGGGAAAATGTACGAGCAGTACTTC; CDR3aa: CASSQVQGSGGKMYEQYF
j_gene: TRBJ2-3; abundance: .; d_gene: .; v_gene: TRBV29-1; CDR3nt: TGCAGCGTTGAAGAGTATTTAAGGGCAGATACGCAGTATTTT; CDR3aa: CSVEEYLRADTQYF
j_gene: TRBJ2-3; abundance: .; d_gene: TRBD2; v_gene: TRBV7-2; CDR3nt: TGTGCCAGCAGCTTAGGTAGCGGGACTTACACAGATACGCAGTATTTT; CDR3aa: CASSLGSGTYTDTQYF
j_gene: TRBJ2-3; abundance: .; d_gene: TRBD2; v_gene: TRBV9; CDR3nt: TGTGCCAGCAGCGCCCGCCCTACTAGCGGGGGGGACCGCGATACGCAGTATTTT; CDR3aa: CASSARPTSGGDRDTQYF
j_gene: TRBJ2-5; abundance: .; d_gene: .; v_gene: TRBV5-6; CDR3nt: .; CDR3aa: CASSFLRDPVLRAETQYF
j_gene: TRBJ1-1; abundance: .; d_gene: .; v_gene: TRBV28; CDR3nt: TGTGCCAGCAGTTTCGGCCCAGGGTCGGTTTTCGTGTCCACTGAAGCTTTCTTT; CDR3aa: CASSFGPGSVFVSTEAFF
j_gene: TRBJ2-7; abundance: .; d_gene: TRBD1; v_gene: TRBV9; CDR3nt: TGTGCCAGCAGCACCGGGACAGCTTACGAGCAGTACTTC; CDR3aa: CASSTGTAYEQYF
j_gene: TRBJ2-3; abundance: .; d_gene: .; v_gene: TRBV30; CDR3nt: TGTGCCTGGAGTGTGACTGCAGATACGCAGTATTTT; CDR3aa: CAWSVTADTQYF
j_gene: TRBJ1-1; abundance: few; d_gene: TRBD1; v_gene: TRBV7-9; CDR3nt: TGTGCCAGCAGCTTAGGAGGAGGGGGCCGTGGCACTGAAGCTTTCTTT; CDR3aa: CASSLGGGGRGTEAFF
j_gene: TRBJ2-2; abundance: .; d_gene: .; v_gene: TRBV4-3; CDR3nt: TGCGCCAGCAGCCAAGAGAACAGACGGGCCGGGGAGCTGTTTTTT; CDR3aa: CASSQENRRAGELFF
j_gene: TRBJ2-7; abundance: once; d_gene: TRBD1; v_gene: TRBV7-2; CDR3nt: TGTGCCAGCAGTTTGTTACCAGGGGGCGCGCCCTACGAGCAGTACTTC; CDR3aa: CASSLLPGGAPYEQYF
j_gene: TRBJ2-7; abundance: .; d_gene: .; v_gene: TRBV4-3; CDR3nt: TGCGCCAGCAGCCTTTGGACCACAACCGATCACGAGCAGTACTTC; CDR3aa: CASSLWTTTDHEQYF
j_gene: TRBJ2-1; abundance: .; d_gene: .; v_gene: TRBV4-1; CDR3nt: TGCGCCAGCAGCCAAGAATGGAGCAATGAGCAGTTCTTC; CDR3aa: CASSQEWSNEQFF
j_gene: TRBJ2-7; abundance: .; d_gene: .; v_gene: TRBV6-6; CDR3nt: TGTGCCAGCAGTTACTCTCCGGGGCCGTACGAGCAGTACTTC; CDR3aa: CASSYSPGPYEQYF
j_gene: TRBJ2-1; abundance: once; d_gene: .; v_gene: TRBV13; CDR3nt: TGTGCCAGCAGCAGGGGACCGAGCTCCTACAATGAGCAGTTCTTC; CDR3aa: CASSRGPSSYNEQFF
j_gene: TRBJ2-7; abundance: .; d_gene: .; v_gene: TRBV13; CDR3nt: TGTGCCAGCAGCTCTTCTTCCTACGAGCAGTACTTC; CDR3aa: CASSSSSYEQYF
j_gene: TRBJ1-1; abundance: .; d_gene: .; v_gene: TRBV6-1; CDR3nt: TGTGCCAGCAGTGAACTGCGGGCGCCGAACACTGAAGCTTTCTTT; CDR3aa: CASSELRAPNTEAFF
j_gene: TRBJ2-7; abundance: .; d_gene: .; v_gene: TRBV28; CDR3nt: TGTGCCAGCAGGGAAACGGGTTTCTACGAGCAGTACTTC; CDR3aa: CASRETGFYEQYF
j_gene: TRBJ2-2; abundance: .; d_gene: .; v_gene: TRBV4-3; CDR3nt: TGCGCCAGCAGCCCTTGGTGGGAGGACGGAATGAACACCGGGGAGCTGTTTTTT; CDR3aa: CASSPWWEDGMNTGELFF
j_gene: TRBJ2-6; abundance: .; d_gene: .; v_gene: TRBV6-1; CDR3nt: TGTGCCAGCAGTCCTCCGGTTTCGAGGGCCAACGTCCTGACTTTC; CDR3aa: CASSPPVSRANVLTF
j_gene: TRBJ1-4; abundance: .; d_gene: TRBD1; v_gene: TRBV7-9; CDR3nt: TGTGCCAGCAGCGCCGACAGGGCAAGGGAAAAACTGTTTTTT; CDR3aa: CASSADRAREKLFF
j_gene: TRBJ2-7; abundance: .; d_gene: TRBD1; v_gene: TRBV2; CDR3nt: TGTGCCACTAGGACAGGCTCTCCCTACGAGCAGTACTTC; CDR3aa: CATRTGSPYEQYF
j_gene: TRBJ2-7; abundance: once; d_gene: .; v_gene: TRBV5-5; CDR3nt: TGTGCCAGCAGATCGGACAGCGCCTACGAGCAGTACTTC; CDR3aa: CASRSDSAYEQYF
j_gene: TRBJ2-7; abundance: .; d_gene: .; v_gene: TRBV29-1; CDR3nt: TGCAGCGTTGAAGAGGGCACAGGTTCCTACGAGCAGTACTTC; CDR3aa: CSVEEGTGSYEQYF
j_gene: TRBJ2-7; abundance: .; d_gene: .; v_gene: TRBV5-1; CDR3nt: TGCGCCAGCAGACCAGGGGTAGTTTACGAGCAGTACTTC; CDR3aa: CASRPGVVYEQYF
j_gene: TRBJ2-7; abundance: .; d_gene: TRBD1; v_gene: TRBV2; CDR3nt: TGTGCCAGCAGTGATCCATTAGACAGGGGGATTGGCCTCGAGCAGTACTTC; CDR3aa: CASSDPLDRGIGLEQYF